Each of the 13 T cell receptor beta chains below was sequenced from the same sample in a study of spatial heterogeneity in lung cancer. TCRdb re-called the 5' RACE reads with MiXCR, one entry per CDR3 protein. The sample lists fewer than 60,000 distinct CDR3 sequences; roughly 7.4% were seen once. Sample time point: blood at routine non-recurrence follow-up after resection. No cell sorting; template was whole RNA from tumor, lung tissue or PBMC. The sample was PBMCs, taken at follow-up. Receptors originate from a female donor with early-stage non-small cell lung cancer.

This clonotype was recorded at least ten times. The genes are TRBV29-1 and TRBJ2-1; D may be TRBD2 (6 bases). Looked up from germline, CDR1 is SQVTM and CDR2 is ANQGSEA. There are 14 residues in the CDR3. The germline V and J ends were trimmed by 3 bases and 7 bases, with 16 bases remaining between them. CDR3 in amino acids: CSVERGVAGNEQFF. DNA for the CDR3: TGCAGCGTTGAGCGGGGAGTGGCAGGGAATGAGCAGTTCTTC.

This clonotype appeared many times. This chain connects TRBV29-1 to TRBJ2-3; TRBD1 is a possible D gene (5 bases). Germline loops: CDR1 SQVTM, CDR2 ANQGSEA. The CDR3 length is 14 residues. Trimming removed 1 base from V and 6 bases from J, with 14 bases in between. CDR3: CSVEVLGQWDTQYF. The CDR3 DNA sequence: TGCAGCGTTGAAGTCCTCGGACAATGGGATACGCAGTATTTT.

This clonotype was picked up many times. The J gene is TRBJ1-2, the V gene TRBV29-1, with D perhaps TRBD1 (5 bases). V was cut by 6 bases and J by 3 bases, with 8 bases left in between. This CDR3 comprises 11 residues. Germline V gene sequence: CDR1 SQVTM, CDR2 ANQGSEA. The chain's CDR3 is CSVGTDYGYTF. CDR3 coding DNA: TGCAGCGTGGGGACGGACTATGGCTACACCTTC.

This clonotype occurred many times. V usage is TRBV5-1 and J usage is TRBJ2-5; maybe TRBD1 (6 bases). The germline CDR1 and CDR2 sequences are SGHRS and YFSETQ. This CDR3 contains 13 residues. Trimming removed 5 bases at V and 1 base at J, with 9 bases between. The CDR3 DNA follows: TGCGCCAGCAGTGGACAGATCCAAGAGACCCAGTACTTC. Its protein is CASSGQIQETQYF.

This chain uses TRBV20-1 with TRBJ2-3, with 11 positions matching TRBD1. The germline V gene has CDR1 DFQATT and CDR2 SNEGSKA (reference sequence). V shed 8 bases and J 3 bases; nucleotides not matched to a gene: 4. This CDR3 comprises 13 residues. The DNA for the CDR3 is TGCAGTTCCGGACAGGGGGCAACAGATACGCAGTATTTT. Amino acid sequence: CSSGQGATDTQYF.

This clonotype showed up many times. This rearrangement joins TRBV7-9 to TRBJ2-3; D ambiguous. Germline loops: CDR1 SEHNR, CDR2 FQNEAQ (reference sequence). The CDR3 covers 15 residues. V was cut by 3 bases and J by 0 bases, with 10 bases left in between. CDR3 loop: CASSFRLTSTDTQYF. CDR3 nucleotides: TGTGCCAGCAGCTTCAGGTTAACTAGCACAGATACGCAGTATTTT.

This clonotype was seen a few times. This sequence joins TRBV3-1 and TRBJ2-5, with D possibly being TRBD1 or TRBD2 (5 bases each). The CDR3 contains 18 residues. Trimming took 4 bases from V and 2 from J, leaving 23 bases between them. CDR1 is LGHDT, CDR2 YNNKEL, per germline (reference sequence). CDR3 loop: CASSRKIGGVVGQETQYF. CDR3 nucleotides: TGTGCCAGCAGCCGAAAGATTGGGGGAGTTGTGGGGCAAGAGACCCAGTACTTC.

This clonotype has a count of ten or more. The genes are TRBV12-3 or TRBV12-4 and TRBJ1-1, with a possible D match to TRBD1 (5 bases). The ends were cut back, 4 bases at V and 1 base at J, with 10 bases in the middle. The length of the CDR3 is 14 residues. CDR3 loop: CASSSQGWNTEAFF. DNA of the CDR3: TGTGCCAGCAGTTCTCAGGGCTGGAACACTGAAGCTTTCTTT.

This clonotype was detected many times. This rearrangement joins TRBV14 to TRBJ2-5; a possible D gene is TRBD2 (5 bases). The germline V gene has CDR1 SGHDN and CDR2 FVKESK. Trimming cost V 1 base and J 4 bases, with 16 bases left between them. CDR3 length equals 16 residues. The DNA of the CDR3 is TGTGCCAGCAGCCAAGGCTCGGGGTTATCGGCAGAGACCCAGTACTTC. This sequence encodes CASSQGSGLSAETQYF.

J is TRBJ2-3 and V is TRBV20-1; D possibly corresponds to TRBD2 (5 bases). The CDR3 runs 14 residues. Germline assignment: CDR1 DFQATT and CDR2 SNEGSKA (reference sequence). The V and J ends lost 5 bases and 0 bases respectively, with 12 bases between them. CDR3 DNA: TGCAGTGCTCACCCAGGACTGAGCACAGATACGCAGTATTTT. The encoded protein is CSAHPGLSTDTQYF.

The table lists this clonotype with many counts. This chain connects TRBV28 to TRBJ2-4; either TRBD1 or TRBD2 may fit D (6 bases each). With 2 bases removed from V and 3 bases from J, the gap between germline ends came to 11 bases. From germline, CDR1 is MDHEN and CDR2 SYDVKM. CDR3 length: 15 amino acids. The CDR3 DNA is TGTGCCAGCAGTTTAGAGGGGGGAAACAAAAACATTCAGTACTTC. This codes for CASSLEGGNKNIQYF.

V gene TRBV13 combines with J gene TRBJ2-7, with TRBD1 identical over 9 bases. Looked up from germline, CDR1 is PRHDT and CDR2 is FYEKMQ (reference sequence). After removal of 5 bases from V and 6 bases from J, the junction contained 8 bases not matched to a gene. The length of the CDR3 is 14 residues. The DNA of the CDR3 is TGTGCCAGCAGCGCCCGGGACAGGGCAGGCGAGCAGTACTTC. Translated, it gives CASSARDRAGEQYF.

The chain couples TRBV19 to TRBJ2-7; D is possibly TRBD1 (6 bases). V gave up 3 bases and J gave up 7 bases, with 22 bases separating them. Germline assignment: CDR1 LNHDA and CDR2 SQIVND (reference sequence). The CDR3 has 16 residues. Here the CDR3 DNA reads TGTGCCAGTAGTATCGGACAGACCCTGATATCAAAGGAGCAGTACTTC. Amino acid sequence: CASSIGQTLISKEQYF.